This passage covers 7 T cell receptor beta chains from one sample sequenced in a study of human T cells and chemical hapten exposure. TCRdb re-analysed the RACE reads in MiXCR, keeping a single row per CDR3 protein. The repertoire holds just over 95,000 distinct CDR3 sequences, with less than 35% as singletons. Time point specified: patch test 3, about 24 weeks after DPC sensitization. Indicated treatment: therapeutic diphenylcyclopropenone sensitization with weekly scalp DPC. The starting material was whole blood, obtained in connection with sensitization to the hapten diphenylcyclopropenone (DPC). Receptors were obtained from a man aged 35 to 55 with alopecia areata. Some clones in this sample may be carry-over from other donors' samples.

This clonotype has a handful of counts. The chain is built from TRBV2 and TRBJ2-3; 9 bases are a match to TRBD1. CDR3 length: 16 amino acids. CDR1 is SNHLY and CDR2 is FYNNEI in the germline V gene. V lost 4 bases, J lost 5 bases, and 10 bases stayed unmatched. The CDR3 sequence is CASSVRGQGVQDTQYF. CDR3 nucleotide sequence: TGTGCCAGCAGTGTGAGGGGACAGGGCGTTCAAGATACGCAGTATTTT.

Only a few counts were recorded for this clonotype. The chain links TRBV28 to TRBJ2-1; D possibly corresponds to TRBD1 (5 bases). Germline CDR1 and CDR2: MDHEN and SYDVKM. V lost 6 bases to trimming and J lost 2 bases, with 14 bases between them. The CDR3 loop spans 15 amino acids. This CDR3 is CASRRRQGTYNEQFF. The CDR3 DNA is TGTGCCAGCAGGCGCCGGCAGGGAACCTACAATGAGCAGTTCTTC.

The V and J genes are TRBV7-2 and TRBJ2-3, with TRBD2 matching over 8 bases. The CDR3 is made up of 16 amino acids. V shed 4 bases, J shed 6 bases, and the junction held 12 bases outside the gene matches. Germline CDR1 SGHTA, CDR2 FQGNSA. CDR3 residues: CASSSAPGLVLDTQYF. The CDR3 nucleotides read TGTGCCAGCAGCTCCGCTCCGGGACTAGTTCTGGATACGCAGTATTTT.

This chain uses TRBV20-1 with TRBJ2-3; the match to TRBD2 covers 9 bases. CDR1 is DFQATT and CDR2 is SNEGSKA in the germline V gene (reference sequence). The J segment lost 2 bases and the V segment lost 4 bases, leaving 7 bases of the junction unmatched. The CDR3 extends over 15 amino acids. CDR3 sequence reads: CSATSGERITDTQYF. The CDR3 nucleotides are TGCAGTGCTACTAGCGGGGAGAGAATCACAGATACGCAGTATTTT.

This clonotype occurred a few times. CDR3 bases: TGTGCCAGCAGCTTCACTAGCGGCACAGATACGCAGTATTTT. Protein: CASSFTSGTDTQYF. The genes are TRBV13 and TRBJ2-3, with 7 nucleotides matching TRBD2. The V and J ends lost 3 bases and 1 base, in that order; junction bases with no gene match: 1. The CDR3 runs 14 residues. Germline V gene data show CDR1 as PRHDT and CDR2 as FYEKMQ (reference sequence). Based on the CDR3 plus reference TRBV13 and TRBJ2-3, the full variable domain is AAGVIQSPRHLIKEKRETATLKCYPIPRHDTVYWYQQGPGQDPQFLISFYEKMQSDKGSIPDRFSAQQFSDYHSELNMSSLELGDSALYFCASSFTSGTDTQYFGPGTRLTVL.

The rearrangement uses TRBV3-1 and TRBJ2-7, with a weak D call TRBD2 (6 bases). V lost 2 bases and J 3 bases, leaving 17 bases between the germline ends. The CDR3 length is 16 residues. CDR1 is LGHDT, CDR2 YNNKEL, per germline (reference sequence). The CDR3 bases are TGTGCCAGCAGCCAACAGTCCAGGACTACCCACTACGAGCAGTACTTC. It encodes CASSQQSRTTHYEQYF.

The rearrangement joins TRBV6-6 to TRBJ2-5, with unresolved D. The CDR3 has 10 residues. The V gene's germline CDR1 is MNHNY and CDR2 SVGAGI (reference sequence). Trimming pared 8 bases from V and 4 bases from J, leaving 5 bases between. The CDR3 DNA follows: TGTGCCAGCCAAGGAGAGACCCAGTACTTC. It yields the protein CASQGETQYF.